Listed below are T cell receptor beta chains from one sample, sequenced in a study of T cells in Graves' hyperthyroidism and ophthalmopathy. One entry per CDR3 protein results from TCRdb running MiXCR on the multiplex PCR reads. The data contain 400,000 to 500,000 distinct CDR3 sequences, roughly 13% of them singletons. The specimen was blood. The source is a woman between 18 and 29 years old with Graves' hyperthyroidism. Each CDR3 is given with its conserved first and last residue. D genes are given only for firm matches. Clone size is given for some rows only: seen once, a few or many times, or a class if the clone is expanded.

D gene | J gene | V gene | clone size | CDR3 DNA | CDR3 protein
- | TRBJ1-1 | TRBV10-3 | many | TGTGCCACTGACAAGACAGGAAACACTGAAGCTTTCTTT | CATDKTGNTEAFF
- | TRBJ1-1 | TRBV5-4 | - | TGTGCCAGCAGCCTCGAGATTCAGAGTGAAGCTTTCTTT | CASSLEIQSEAFF
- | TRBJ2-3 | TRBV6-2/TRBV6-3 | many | TGTGCCAGCAACGACCTAGGACTAACCACAGATACGCAGTATTTT | CASNDLGLTTDTQYF
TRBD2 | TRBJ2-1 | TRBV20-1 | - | TGCAGTGCTAGAAGTTTGTCTAGCGGGAGAGAATACAATGAGCAGTTCTTC | CSARSLSSGREYNEQFF
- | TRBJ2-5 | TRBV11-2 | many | TGTGCCAGCAGTCCCGGTGGGTCGGAGACCCAGTACTTC | CASSPGGSETQYF
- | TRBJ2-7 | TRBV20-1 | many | TGCAGTGCTAGAGATGGTAAAGGGGCCTACGAGCAGTACTTC | CSARDGKGAYEQYF
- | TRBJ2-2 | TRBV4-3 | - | TGCGCCAGCAGCCAAGATTTACACACCGGGGAGCTGTTTTTT | CASSQDLHTGELFF
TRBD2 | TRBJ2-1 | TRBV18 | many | TGTGCCAGCTCACCAGGACTAGCGGGATTACGATACAATGAGCAGTTCTTC | CASSPGLAGLRYNEQFF
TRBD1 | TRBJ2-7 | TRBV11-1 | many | TGTGCCAGCAGCCCGAGGACAGGGGGCGCGGGCTACGAGCAGTACTTC | CASSPRTGGAGYEQYF
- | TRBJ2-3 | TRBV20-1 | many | TGCAGTGCCAGCCCTTCGGAAAGGGTCGGAGATACGCAGTATTTT | CSASPSERVGDTQYF
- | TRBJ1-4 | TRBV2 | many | TGTGCCAGCAGTGTATCGAGACACCCTAATGAAAAACTGTTTTTT | CASSVSRHPNEKLFF
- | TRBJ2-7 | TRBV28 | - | TGTGCCAGCAGTTTATATCCGGGGGTCCTCCTCTACGAGCAGTACTTC | CASSLYPGVLLYEQYF
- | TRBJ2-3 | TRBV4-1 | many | TGCGCCAGCAGCCAAGGAGGGCTTCTCACAGATACGCAGTATTTT | CASSQGGLLTDTQYF
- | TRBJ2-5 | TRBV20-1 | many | TGCAGTGCCCAGACAATGGCTGACGAGACCCAGTACTTC | CSAQTMADETQYF
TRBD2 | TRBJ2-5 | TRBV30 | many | TGTGCCTGGAGTGTACCTAGCGGGGCGCAAGAGACCCAGTACTTC | CAWSVPSGAQETQYF
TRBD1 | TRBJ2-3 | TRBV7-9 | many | TGTGCCGCAACAGGGGCCAGCACAGATACGCAGTATTTT | CAATGASTDTQYF
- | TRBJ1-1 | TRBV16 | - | TGTGCCAGCAGCCAACCCAGGACAGTTACTGAAGCTTTCTTT | CASSQPRTVTEAFF
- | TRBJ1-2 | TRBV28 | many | TGTGCCAGCAGTACCACGACAGATGGCTACACCTTC | CASSTTTDGYTF
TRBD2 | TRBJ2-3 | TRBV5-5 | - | TGTGCCAGCAGCTACGGGACTAGCGGGAGGACTCCACAGAGCACAGATACGCAGTATTTT | CASSYGTSGRTPQSTDTQYF
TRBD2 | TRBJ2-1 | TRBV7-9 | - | TGTGCCAGCAGCCTTCCCGGGGTAGCGGGACCTTATTCCTACAATGAGCAGTTCTTC | CASSLPGVAGPYSYNEQFF
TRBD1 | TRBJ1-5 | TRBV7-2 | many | TGTGCCAGCAGCTTAGAGGGGGCCAGCAATCAGCCCCAGCATTTT | CASSLEGASNQPQHF
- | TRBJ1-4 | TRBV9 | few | TGTGCCAGCAGCGCAGATCTGGGACTCGGCGAAAAACTGTTTTTT | CASSADLGLGEKLFF
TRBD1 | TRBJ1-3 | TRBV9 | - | TGTGCCAGCACCCCAGGGGGGACAGTCGGAAACACCATATATTTT | CASTPGGTVGNTIYF
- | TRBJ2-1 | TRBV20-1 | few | TGCAGTGCTACAGGGACACTGACCCCCAATGAGCAGTTCTTC | CSATGTLTPNEQFF
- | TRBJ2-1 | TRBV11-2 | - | TGTGCCAGCGGGACGGGTCTTACGAAGGAGCAGTTCTTC | CASGTGLTKEQFF
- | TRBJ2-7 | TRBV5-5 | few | TGTGCCAGCAGCTCGCCTCGTTACGAGCAGTACTTC | CASSSPRYEQYF
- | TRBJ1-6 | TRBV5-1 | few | TGCGCCAGCAACTTGTGGGGGGATCTGAATTCACCCCTCCACTTT | CASNLWGDLNSPLHF
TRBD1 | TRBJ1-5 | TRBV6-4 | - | TGTGCCAGCAGTTTCCCCCTGACAGGGCCCCATCAGCCCCAGCATTTT | CASSFPLTGPHQPQHF
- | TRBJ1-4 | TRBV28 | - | TGTGCCAGCAGTTTATGGGTGCTTATCGAGGACGGGGAGAATGAAAAACTGTTTTTT | CASSLWVLIEDGENEKLFF
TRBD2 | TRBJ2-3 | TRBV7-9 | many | TGTGCCAGCAGCTTATCTAGCGGGAGCGTCGTAGATACGCAGTATTTT | CASSLSSGSVVDTQYF
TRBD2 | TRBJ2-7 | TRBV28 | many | TGTGCCAGCAGTTTTCGGCGGGAGTGGTACGAGCAGTACTTC | CASSFRREWYEQYF
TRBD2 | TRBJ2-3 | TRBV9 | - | TGTGCCAGCAGCGGATGGACTAGCGGGCACACAGATACGCAGTATTTT | CASSGWTSGHTDTQYF
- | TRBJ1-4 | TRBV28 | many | TGTGCCAGCAGTACCCCACTCCGCGCTAATGAAAAACTGTTTTTT | CASSTPLRANEKLFF
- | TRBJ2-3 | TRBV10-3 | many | TGTGCCATCAGTGAGCCCCCAGGTACCACAGATACGCAGTATTTT | CAISEPPGTTDTQYF
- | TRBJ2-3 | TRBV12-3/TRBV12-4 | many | TGTGCCAGCAGCGAAACTAGAAACACAGATACGCAGTATTTT | CASSETRNTDTQYF
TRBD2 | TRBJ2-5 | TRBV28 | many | TGTGCCAGCAGTGCGGAACTAGCGGGAGAACGGGAGACCCAGTACTTC | CASSAELAGERETQYF